The clone carrying this TCR beta chain was detected many times. The antigen remains undetermined. During construction of the library, unique molecular identifiers were attached to individual cDNA molecules for quantitative, reproducible TCR counting. TCRdb passed the RACE reads through MiXCR, listing each CDR3 protein once. The table has about 380,000 distinct CDR3 sequences, roughly 4.8% seen once; the top ten hold 2% to 2.5%. This sample's time point: patch test 1, 2 weeks after DPC sensitization. Specified treatment: therapeutic diphenylcyclopropenone sensitization with weekly scalp DPC. This entry belongs to a study of human T cells and chemical hapten exposure. Study-level information: On about 2 cm by about 2 cm of upper inner arm skin, sensitization was performed with 2% DPC.

Regarding the study as a whole: Patch test score tracked positively with PT1 expanded TCR counts. Since the donors had alopecia, their immune response may not be the same as that of healthy people.

This CDR3 is built from 16 residues. Unmatched junction bases numbered 12, after V lost 6 bases and J lost 4 bases. Germline loops: CDR1 SGHDT, CDR2 YYEEEE. This sample comprised whole blood, obtained in connection with sensitization to the hapten diphenylcyclopropenone (DPC). This sequence originates from a woman between 50 and 59 years old with alopecia areata. Some clones in this sample may be carry-over from other donors' samples. The chain joins TRBV5-6 to TRBJ2-5; 10 bases fit TRBD2. The CDR3 spells CASNGWVAGGGETQYF. The CDR3 DNA reads as TGTGCCAGCAATGGCTGGGTAGCGGGAGGAGGAGAGACCCAGTACTTC.